This is a list of T cell receptor beta chains from one sample in a study of naive and memory T cell subsets. TCRdb recomputed calls from the 5' RACE reads with MiXCR, one row per CDR3 protein. This table has about 20,000 distinct CDR3 sequences, less than 5% appearing once. The receptors originated from a male donor in good health. The CDR3 runs from the conserved cysteine through the conserved F or W. The D gene is left open where the match is weak. Size values are once, few and many counts, or a class for expanded clones, and some rows have none.

d_call clone_size j_call v_call cdr3_aa cdr3_nt
NA medium-sized TRBJ2-5 TRBV20-1 CSARERISGQETQYF TGCAGTGCTAGGGAGCGTATAAGCGGACAAGAGACCCAGTACTTC
NA many TRBJ1-2 TRBV20-1 CSAKGGGDYGYTF TGCAGTGCTAAGGGGGGCGGTGACTATGGCTACACCTTC
NA many TRBJ2-3 TRBV7-2 CASSLVGRDTDTQYF TGTGCCAGCAGCTTAGTGGGTCGGGACACAGATACGCAGTATTTT
NA many TRBJ2-7 TRBV12-3/TRBV12-4 CASSLVRYEQYF TGTGCCAGCAGTTTGGTTCGCTACGAGCAGTACTTC
TRBD2 many TRBJ2-5 TRBV6-1 CASDLAGGQETQYF TGTGCCAGCGATCTAGCGGGAGGGCAAGAGACCCAGTACTTC
NA NA TRBJ1-4 TRBV6-6 CASIGRDEKLFF TGTGCCAGCATTGGGAGGGATGAAAAACTGTTTTTT
NA many TRBJ1-5 TRBV12-3/TRBV12-4 CASSPTGPHQPQHF TGTGCCAGCAGCCCAACAGGTCCTCATCAGCCCCAGCATTTT
TRBD2 many TRBJ2-5 TRBV10-1 CASSSGTLDETQYF TGCGCCAGCAGTAGCGGGACCCTGGACGAGACCCAGTACTTC
NA many TRBJ1-5 TRBV7-2 CASSVALGSDQPQHF TGTGCCAGCAGCGTAGCCCTAGGGTCCGATCAGCCCCAGCATTTT
NA many TRBJ2-2 TRBV4-1 CASSQGGPTELFF TGCGCCAGCAGCCAAGGAGGCCCGACCGAGCTGTTTTTT
NA many TRBJ2-3 TRBV6-2/TRBV6-3 CASTRIKADTQYF TGTGCCAGCACCCGGATAAAAGCAGATACGCAGTATTTT
NA NA TRBJ1-5 TRBV19 CASTPGPNSNQPQHF TGTGCCAGTACCCCGGGACCTAATAGCAATCAGCCCCAGCATTTT
TRBD2 many TRBJ2-5 TRBV20-1 CSARLAGGKETQYF TGCAGTGCTAGACTAGCGGGAGGAAAAGAGACCCAGTACTTC
NA many TRBJ1-1 TRBV9 CASSPHAGNTEAFF TGTGCCAGCAGCCCACACGCTGGAAACACTGAAGCTTTCTTT
NA NA TRBJ2-3 TRBV11-2 CASSLQANTQYF TGTGCCAGCAGTCTTCAGGCTAATACGCAGTATTTT
NA many TRBJ2-3 TRBV28 CASSLPPAVDTQYF TGTGCCAGCAGTTTACCCCCAGCGGTAGATACGCAGTATTTT
TRBD2 medium-sized TRBJ2-1 TRBV6-2/TRBV6-3 CASSYGGTSGSGRNSYNEQFF TGTGCCAGCAGTTACGGGGGGACTAGCGGGAGTGGGAGGAACTCCTACAATGAGCAGTTCTTC
TRBD2 many TRBJ2-3 TRBV20-1 CSAAPLAGATDTQYF TGCAGTGCCGCCCCCCTAGCGGGAGCCACAGATACGCAGTATTTT
NA many TRBJ1-4 TRBV7-9 CASSLASGEKLFF TGTGCCAGCAGCTTAGCCAGTGGTGAAAAACTGTTTTTT
NA many TRBJ2-7 TRBV15 CATSSGPTYGDEQYF TGTGCCACCAGCAGCGGACCAACCTACGGGGACGAGCAGTACTTC
NA many TRBJ2-1 TRBV18 CASSPRSSVWEQFF TGTGCCAGCTCACCCCGCTCAAGCGTATGGGAGCAGTTCTTC
NA many TRBJ1-2 TRBV11-2 CASSPDSLYGYTF TGTGCCAGCAGTCCAGACAGTCTCTATGGCTACACCTTC
NA many TRBJ2-3 TRBV5-6 CASSPSANTQYF TGTGCCAGCAGCCCGTCGGCCAATACGCAGTATTTT
TRBD2 many TRBJ2-1 TRBV2 CATRTSGSFGEQFF TGTGCCACCCGGACTAGCGGGAGTTTCGGGGAGCAGTTCTTC